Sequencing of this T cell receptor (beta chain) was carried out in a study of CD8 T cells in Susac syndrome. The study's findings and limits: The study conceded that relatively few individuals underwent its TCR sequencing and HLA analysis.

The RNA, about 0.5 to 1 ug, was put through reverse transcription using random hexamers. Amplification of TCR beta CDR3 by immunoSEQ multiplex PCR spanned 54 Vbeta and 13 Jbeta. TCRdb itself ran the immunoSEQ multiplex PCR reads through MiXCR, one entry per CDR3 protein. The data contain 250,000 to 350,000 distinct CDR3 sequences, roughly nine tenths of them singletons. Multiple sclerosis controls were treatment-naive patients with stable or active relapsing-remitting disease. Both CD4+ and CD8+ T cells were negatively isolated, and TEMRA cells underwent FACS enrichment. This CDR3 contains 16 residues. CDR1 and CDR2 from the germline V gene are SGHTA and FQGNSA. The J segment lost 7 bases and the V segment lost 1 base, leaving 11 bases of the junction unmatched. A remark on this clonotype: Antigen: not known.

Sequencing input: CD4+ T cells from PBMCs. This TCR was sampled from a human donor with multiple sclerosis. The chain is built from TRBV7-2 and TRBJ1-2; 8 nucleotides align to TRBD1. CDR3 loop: CASSLGGTGRGSGYTF. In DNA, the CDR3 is TGTGCCAGCAGCTTAGGGGGGACAGGAAGGGGAAGTGGCTACACCTTC.